The entry below describes one T cell receptor beta chain. Its cognate antigen is unknown. This sample was included in a study of cytomegalovirus exposure and HLA in healthy donors. Overall study results and limits: The tendency of first-cohort TCR clusters to co-occur in the 90 to 150 validation repertoires emerged from a later analysis. Specificity for CMV antigens was confirmed in vitro for three of the CMV-associated chains.

Trimming left V 4 bases short and J 5 bases short, with 6 bases between. CDR1 is KGHSH, CDR2 LQKENI, per germline. CDR3 length: 12 residues. Sequencing used immunoSEQ multiplex PCR; TCRdb keeps in-frame clones, though not all of them. Of roughly 310,000 clones listed, nearly 90% were seen once; the top ten hold around 1%. The receptor was derived from a man younger than 40 in good health and CMV-seronegative. V and J are TRBV18 and TRBJ2-1; D unclear. Material: PBMCs. Written as DNA, the CDR3 is TGTGCCAGCTCACGCCCAGACAATGAGCAGTTCTTC. It encodes CASSRPDNEQFF.